The clone carrying this TCR beta chain was detected many times. The TCR beta profiling, which covered VDJ combination and CDR3 sequence, was carried out using genomic DNA as the template. TCRdb itself ran the reads through MiXCR, one entry per CDR3 protein. The table has over 150,000 distinct CDR3 sequences, roughly 54% seen once. Germline assignment: CDR1 SGHVS and CDR2 FQNEAQ. The CDR3 is made up of 15 amino acids. J was trimmed by 5 bases and V by 1 base; bases with no gene match: 6. This sample stems from a study of CD8+CD57+ T cells in acquired aplastic anemia. Patients chosen for sequencing had shown CD8+CD57+ cell expansion by flow cytometry.

The chain employs TRBV7-8 and TRBJ2-5; 8 nucleotides line up with TRBD1. The origin of this receptor is a human donor with aplastic anemia. Specimen: sorted CD4+, CD8+, or CD8+CD57+ T cells (not recorded which) from PBMCs. The CDR3 is CASSLGTGLEETQYF. CDR3 in DNA: TGTGCCAGCAGCTTAGGGACAGGGTTAGAGGAGACCCAGTACTTC.